These 15 T cell receptor beta chains were all obtained from the same sample, sequenced in a study of shared clonotypes between healthy human individuals. Generated by immunoSEQ multiplex PCR, the TCRdb table keeps only in-frame clones and is missing some. Of 2,100,000 or so clones listed, approximately 94% are singletons. Sequences were obtained from naive CD4+ T cells sorted from blood. Subset noted: CD45RA+ positively selected. The receptors derive from a man younger than 35 in good health.

The chain couples TRBV25-1 to TRBJ2-7, with TRBD1 identical over 7 bases. With V trimmed by 1 base and J by 0 bases, 6 bases remained unmatched. Germline loops: CDR1 MGHDK, CDR2 SYGVNS. The CDR3 loop spans 16 amino acids. CDR3: CASSESAWDSSYEQYF. The CDR3 bases are TGTGCCAGCAGTGAATCAGCCTGGGACAGCTCCTACGAGCAGTACTTC.

V gene TRBV5-4 combines with J gene TRBJ1-4; 7 nucleotides line up with TRBD1. The CDR3 totals 13 residues. Germline V CDR1 and CDR2: SGHNT, YYREEE (reference sequence). The V segment lost 9 bases and the J segment 8 bases; nucleotides outside the gene matches: 10. CDR3 DNA sequence: TGTGCCACCAGGGACAGAGGTGGAGAAAAACTGTTTTTT. It yields the protein CATRDRGGEKLFF.

The V call is TRBV28, the J call TRBJ1-3, with D tentatively TRBD1 (5 bases). The ends were cut back, 7 bases at V and 0 bases at J, with 13 bases in the middle. The CDR3 runs to 15 residues. Germline V lookup: CDR1 MDHEN, CDR2 SYDVKM. CDR3 in amino acids: CASNKDSFSGNTIYF. The CDR3 region has the DNA TGTGCCAGCAATAAAGACAGCTTCTCTGGAAACACCATATATTTT.

CDR3 region: CASRTPGQVNTGELFF. The CDR3, as DNA: TGTGCCAGTAGAACCCCGGGACAGGTGAACACCGGGGAGCTGTTTTTT. This chain connects TRBV19 to TRBJ2-2; 8 bases are a match to TRBD1. The CDR3 totals 16 residues. Germline lookup yields CDR1 LNHDA and CDR2 SQIVND (reference sequence). V gave up 6 bases and J gave up 1 base; unmatched junction bases: 7.

V is TRBV6-5 and J is TRBJ2-7; 11 nucleotides line up with TRBD2. The germline V gene has CDR1 MNHEY and CDR2 SVGAGI. The CDR3 extends over 14 amino acids. V lost 5 bases and J lost 3; bases outside the gene matches: 3. The CDR3 sequence is CASSEGLAVYEQYF. The CDR3 region has the DNA TGTGCCAGCAGTGAGGGACTAGCGGTCTACGAGCAGTACTTC.

Note on this clone: Distinct nucleotide sequences in the sample also encode this CDR3. The rearrangement uses TRBV5-1 and TRBJ2-7; D may be TRBD1 (5 bases). Germline V lookup: CDR1 SGHRS, CDR2 YFSETQ. This CDR3 has 13 residues. Trimming cost V 4 bases and J 3 bases, with 11 bases left between them. CDR3 coding DNA: TGCGCCAGCAGCCCCCAGGGCGGCTACGAGCAGTACTTC. Translation gives CASSPQGGYEQYF.

V and J are TRBV7-9 and TRBJ1-5; 8 nucleotides agree with TRBD1. Per germline, CDR1 SEHNR and CDR2 FQNEAQ (reference sequence). The CDR3 loop spans 15 amino acids. V lost 5 bases, J lost 4 bases, and 7 bases stayed unmatched. CDR3 nucleotides: TGTGCCAGCAGCCCTCAGGGGACAGGTAATCAGCCCCAGCATTTT. Translated: CASSPQGTGNQPQHF.

In regard to this clone: The identical CDR3 is also encoded by other nucleotide sequences in the sample. The V call is TRBV7-3, the J call TRBJ1-6; 7 bases fit TRBD1. V dropped 3 bases and J dropped 10; count of bases not matched to a gene: 6. The CDR3 spans 14 residues. CDR1 SGHTA and CDR2 FQGTGA come from the germline V gene. The CDR3 DNA sequence: TGTGCCAGCAGCTTGGGACAGTTCGGGTCACCCCTCCACTTT. It encodes CASSLGQFGSPLHF.

The chain links TRBV19 to TRBJ2-5; D gene unclear. The CDR3 contains 12 residues. Per the germline V gene, CDR1 is LNHDA and CDR2 is SQIVND (reference sequence). Trimming pared 5 bases from V and 4 bases from J, leaving 8 bases between. This CDR3 reads CASSSGLETQYF. The CDR3 DNA sequence: TGTGCCAGTAGTTCCGGGTTAGAGACCCAGTACTTC.

The rearrangement joins TRBV10-3 to TRBJ2-1, with 14 bases that match TRBD2. The ends lost 4 bases at V and 15 bases at J; junction bases unmatched: 8. The CDR3 is made up of 14 amino acids. Per germline, CDR1 ENHRY and CDR2 SYGVKD. The CDR3 bases are TGTGCCATCAGTGCCGTGACTAGCGGGGGGGCTCGGTTCTTC. Amino acid sequence: CAISAVTSGGARFF.

This sequence joins TRBV5-1 and TRBJ1-2, with D possibly being TRBD1 (6 bases). There are 18 residues in the CDR3. CDR1 SGHRS and CDR2 YFSETQ come from the germline V gene. V was pared by 3 bases and J by 2 bases, with 23 bases between. In DNA, the CDR3 is TGCGCCAGCAGCTCCTCACAGGGAACCCGCGACCGAAACTATGGCTACACCTTC. Its translation is CASSSSQGTRDRNYGYTF.

In this sample, this clone turned up once. The rearrangement joins TRBV6-7 to TRBJ1-1; a possible D gene is TRBD1 (5 bases). TRBV6-7 is classed as an ORF, of uncertain function. V lost 5 bases and J lost 8, with 24 bases in between. This CDR3 spans 16 amino acids. CDR3: CASSPYRRRIEEEAFF. CDR3 nucleotide sequence: TGTGCCAGCAGTCCATACAGGCGGAGGATAGAAGAGGAAGCTTTCTTT.

The chain links TRBV30 to TRBJ1-4; TRBD1 might be the D (5 bases). The V gene lost 0 bases and the J gene lost 8 bases, with 16 bases spanning the gap. The length of the CDR3 is 15 residues. In germline, CDR1 is GTSNPN, CDR2 SVGIG (reference sequence). CDR3 bases: TGTGCCTGGAGTGTACTTGGGGGAGACGGGGAAAAACTGTTTTTT. This sequence encodes CAWSVLGGDGEKLFF.

This clone was found once. This sequence joins TRBV7-2 and TRBJ2-7; 8 positions match TRBD2. The CDR3 totals 15 residues. Germline V CDR1 and CDR2: SGHTA, FQGNSA. The V gene end was trimmed by 5 bases and the J gene end by 1 base; junction bases not matched to a gene: 7. The CDR3 loop is CASSPSSGFSYEQYF. The CDR3 DNA reads as TGTGCCAGCAGCCCATCTAGCGGGTTTTCCTACGAGCAGTACTTC. Together with reference TRBV7-2 and TRBJ2-7, the CDR3 gives the full variable domain: GAGVSQSPSNKVTEKGKDVELRCDPISGHTALYWYRQSLGQGLEFLIYFQGNSAPDKSGLPSDRFSAERTGGSVSTLTIQRTQQEDSAVYLCASSPSSGFSYEQYFGPGTRLTVT.

This clone occurred a few times. The V and J genes are TRBV25-1 and TRBJ1-4; 8 nucleotides align to TRBD1. V shed 3 bases, J shed 4 bases, and the junction held 4 bases outside the gene matches. In germline, CDR1 is MGHDK, CDR2 SYGVNS. The CDR3 runs to 15 residues. This CDR3 is CASSDLDRVNEKLFF. The CDR3 DNA follows: TGTGCCAGCAGTGACTTGGACAGGGTTAATGAAAAACTGTTTTTT.